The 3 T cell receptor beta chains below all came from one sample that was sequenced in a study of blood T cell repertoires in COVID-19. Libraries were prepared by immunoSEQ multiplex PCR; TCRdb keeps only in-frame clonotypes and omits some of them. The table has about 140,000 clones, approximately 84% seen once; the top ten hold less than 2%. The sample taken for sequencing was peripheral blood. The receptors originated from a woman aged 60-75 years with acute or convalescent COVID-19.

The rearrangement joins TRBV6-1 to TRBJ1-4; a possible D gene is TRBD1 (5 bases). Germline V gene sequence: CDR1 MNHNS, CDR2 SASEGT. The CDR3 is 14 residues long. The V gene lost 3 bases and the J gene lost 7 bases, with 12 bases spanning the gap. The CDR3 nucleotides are TGTGCCAGCAGTGACCAGGGCTTATCTGAAAAACTGTTTTTT. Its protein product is CASSDQGLSEKLFF.

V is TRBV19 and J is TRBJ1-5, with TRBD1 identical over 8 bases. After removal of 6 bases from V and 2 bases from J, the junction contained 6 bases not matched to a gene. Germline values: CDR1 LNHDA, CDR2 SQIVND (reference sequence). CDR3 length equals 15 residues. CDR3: CASSADRARNQPQHF. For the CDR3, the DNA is TGTGCCAGTAGCGCGGACAGGGCCCGCAATCAGCCCCAGCATTTT.

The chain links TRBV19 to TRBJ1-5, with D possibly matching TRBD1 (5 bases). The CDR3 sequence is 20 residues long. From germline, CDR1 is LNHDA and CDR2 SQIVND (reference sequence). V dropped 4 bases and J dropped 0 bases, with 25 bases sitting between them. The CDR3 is CASSRRLIQKPTVSNQPQHF. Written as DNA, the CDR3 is TGTGCCAGTAGTAGGCGGTTAATCCAAAAACCGACAGTTAGCAATCAGCCCCAGCATTTT.